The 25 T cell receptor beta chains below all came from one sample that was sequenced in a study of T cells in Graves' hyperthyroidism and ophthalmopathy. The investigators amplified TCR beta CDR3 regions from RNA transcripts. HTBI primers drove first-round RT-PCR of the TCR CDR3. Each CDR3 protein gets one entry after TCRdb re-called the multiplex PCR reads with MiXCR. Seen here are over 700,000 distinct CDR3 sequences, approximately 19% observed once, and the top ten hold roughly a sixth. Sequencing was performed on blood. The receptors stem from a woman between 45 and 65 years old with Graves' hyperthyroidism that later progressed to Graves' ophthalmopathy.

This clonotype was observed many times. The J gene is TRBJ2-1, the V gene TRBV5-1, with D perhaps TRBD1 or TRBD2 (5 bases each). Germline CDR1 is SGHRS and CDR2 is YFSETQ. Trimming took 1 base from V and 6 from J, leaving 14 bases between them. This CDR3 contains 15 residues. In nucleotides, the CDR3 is TGCGCCAGCAGCTTGTGGAGCAGGGACGGCAATGAGCAGTTCTTC. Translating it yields CASSLWSRDGNEQFF. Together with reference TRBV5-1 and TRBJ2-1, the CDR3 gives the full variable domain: KAGVTQTPRYLIKTRGQQVTLSCSPISGHRSVSWYQQTPGQGLQFLFEYFSETQRNKGNFPGRFSGRQFSNSRSEMNVSTLELGDSALYLCASSLWSRDGNEQFFGPGTRLTVL.

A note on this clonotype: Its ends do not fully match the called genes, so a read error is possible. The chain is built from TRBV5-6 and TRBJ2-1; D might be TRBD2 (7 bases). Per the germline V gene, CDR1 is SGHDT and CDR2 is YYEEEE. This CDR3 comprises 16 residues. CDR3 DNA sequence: TGTGCCAGCAGCCGCCGCCGGGGGGCGATGGTCGATGAGCAGCTCTTC. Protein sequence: CASSRRRGAMVDEQLF.

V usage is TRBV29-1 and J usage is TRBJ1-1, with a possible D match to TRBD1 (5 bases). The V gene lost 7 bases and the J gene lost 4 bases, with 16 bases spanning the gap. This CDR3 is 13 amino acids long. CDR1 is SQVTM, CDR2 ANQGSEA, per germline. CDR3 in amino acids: CSANQGGGTEAFF. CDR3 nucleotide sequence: TGCAGCGCAAATCAGGGCGGGGGCACTGAAGCTTTCTTT.

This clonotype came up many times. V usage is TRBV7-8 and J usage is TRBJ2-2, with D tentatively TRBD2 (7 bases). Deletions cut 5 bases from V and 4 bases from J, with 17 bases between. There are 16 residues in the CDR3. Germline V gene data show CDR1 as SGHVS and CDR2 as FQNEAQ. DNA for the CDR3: TGTGCCAGCAGCAGACCGGGGGGCGTCGGCACCGGGGAGCTGTTTTTT. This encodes CASSRPGGVGTGELFF.

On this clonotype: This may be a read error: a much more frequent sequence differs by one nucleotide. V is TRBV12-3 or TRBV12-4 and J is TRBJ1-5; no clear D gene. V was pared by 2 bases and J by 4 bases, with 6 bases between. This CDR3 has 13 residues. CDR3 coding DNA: TGTGCCAGCAGTTTAAACAGAAATCAGCCCCAGCATTTT. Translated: CASSLNRNQPQHF.

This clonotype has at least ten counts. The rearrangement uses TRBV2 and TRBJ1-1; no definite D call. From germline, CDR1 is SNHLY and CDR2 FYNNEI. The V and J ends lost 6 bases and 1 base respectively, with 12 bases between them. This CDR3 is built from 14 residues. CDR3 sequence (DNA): TGTGCCAGCAGGGAGGGTGTTCAGAACACTGAAGCTTTCTTT. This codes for CASREGVQNTEAFF.

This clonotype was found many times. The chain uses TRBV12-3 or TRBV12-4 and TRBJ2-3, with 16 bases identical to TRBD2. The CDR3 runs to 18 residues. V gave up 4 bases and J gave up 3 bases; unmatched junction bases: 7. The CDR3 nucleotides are TGTGCCAGCAGTTCCGGGACTAGCGGGGGGGCCAGTACAGATACGCAGTATTTT. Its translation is CASSSGTSGGASTDTQYF.

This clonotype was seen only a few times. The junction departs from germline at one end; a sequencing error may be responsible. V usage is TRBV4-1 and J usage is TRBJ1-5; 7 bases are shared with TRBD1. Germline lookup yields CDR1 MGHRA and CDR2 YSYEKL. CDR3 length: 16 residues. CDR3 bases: TGCGCCGGCAGCCAAGAGGGACAGACTAGCAATCAGCCCCAGCATTTT. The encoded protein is CAGSQEGQTSNQPQHF.

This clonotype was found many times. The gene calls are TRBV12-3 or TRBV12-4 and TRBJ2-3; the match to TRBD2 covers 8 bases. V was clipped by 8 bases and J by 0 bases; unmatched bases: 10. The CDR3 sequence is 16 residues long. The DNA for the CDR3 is TGTGCCAGCCGTGACATGCTAGCGGGCAGCACAGATACGCAGTATTTT. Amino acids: CASRDMLAGSTDTQYF.

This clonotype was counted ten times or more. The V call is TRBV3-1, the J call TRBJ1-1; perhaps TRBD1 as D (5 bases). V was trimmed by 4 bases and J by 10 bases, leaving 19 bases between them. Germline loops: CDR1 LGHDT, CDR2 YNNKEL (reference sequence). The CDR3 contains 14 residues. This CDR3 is CASSPGTASMIAFF. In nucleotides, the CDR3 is TGTGCCAGCAGCCCAGGGACGGCCAGTATGATAGCTTTCTTT.

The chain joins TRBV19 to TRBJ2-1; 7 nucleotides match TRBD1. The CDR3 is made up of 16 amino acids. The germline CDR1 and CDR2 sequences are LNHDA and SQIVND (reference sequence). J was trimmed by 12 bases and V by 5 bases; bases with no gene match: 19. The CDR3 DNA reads TGTGCCAGTAGTGCATACCACCAAACAGGGGATGACAGGCAGTTCTTC. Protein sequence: CASSAYHQTGDDRQFF. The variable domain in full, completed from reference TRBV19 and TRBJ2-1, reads DGGITQSPKYLFRKEGQNVTLSCEQNLNHDAMYWYRQDPGQGLRLIYYSQIVNDFQKGDIAEGYSVSREKKESFPLTVTSAQKNPTAFYLCASSAYHQTGDDRQFFGPGTRLTVL.

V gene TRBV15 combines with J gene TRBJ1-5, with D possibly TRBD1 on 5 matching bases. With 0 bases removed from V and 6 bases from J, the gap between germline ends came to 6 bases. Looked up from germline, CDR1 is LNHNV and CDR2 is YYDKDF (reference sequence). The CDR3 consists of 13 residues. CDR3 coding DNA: TGTGCCACCAGCAGAGACAGGGTTCAGCCCCAGCATTTT. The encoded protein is CATSRDRVQPQHF.

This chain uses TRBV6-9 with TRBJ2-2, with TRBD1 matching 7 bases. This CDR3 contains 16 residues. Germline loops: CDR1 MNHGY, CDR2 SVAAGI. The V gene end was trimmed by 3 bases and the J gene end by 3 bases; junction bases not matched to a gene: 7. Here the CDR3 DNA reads TGTGCCAGCAGTTACACGTTGGGACAGCACACCGGGGAGCTGTTTTTT. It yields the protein CASSYTLGQHTGELFF.

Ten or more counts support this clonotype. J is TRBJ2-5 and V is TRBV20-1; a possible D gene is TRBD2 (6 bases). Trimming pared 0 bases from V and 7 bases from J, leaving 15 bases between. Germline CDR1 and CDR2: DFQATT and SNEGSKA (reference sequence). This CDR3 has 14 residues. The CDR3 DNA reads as TGCAGTGCTAGAGATACACGGGGGTCGTGGACCCAGTACTTC. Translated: CSARDTRGSWTQYF.

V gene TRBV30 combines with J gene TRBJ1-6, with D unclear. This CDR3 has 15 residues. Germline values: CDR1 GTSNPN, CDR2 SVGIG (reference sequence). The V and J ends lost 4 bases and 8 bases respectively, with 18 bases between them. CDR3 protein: CAWKETGPVHSPLHF. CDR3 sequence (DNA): TGTGCCTGGAAGGAAACCGGGCCCGTTCATTCACCCCTCCACTTT. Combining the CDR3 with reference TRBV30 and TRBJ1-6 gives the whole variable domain SQTIHQWPATLVQPVGSPLSLECTVEGTSNPNLYWYRQAAGRGLQLLFYSVGIGQISSEVPQNLSASRPQDRQFILSSKKLLLSDSGFYLCAWKETGPVHSPLHFGNGTRLTVT.

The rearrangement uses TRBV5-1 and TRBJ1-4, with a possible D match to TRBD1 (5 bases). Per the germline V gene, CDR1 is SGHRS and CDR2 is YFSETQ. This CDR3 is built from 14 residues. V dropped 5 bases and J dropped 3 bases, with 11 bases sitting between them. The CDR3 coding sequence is TGCGCCAGCAGGCGGGGCGATGCTAATGAAAAACTGTTTTTT. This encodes CASRRGDANEKLFF.

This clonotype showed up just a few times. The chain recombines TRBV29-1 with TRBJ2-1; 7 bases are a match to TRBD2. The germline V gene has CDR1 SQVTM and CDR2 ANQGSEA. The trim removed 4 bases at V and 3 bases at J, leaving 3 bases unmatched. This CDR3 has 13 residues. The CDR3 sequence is CSVVGTNYNEQFF. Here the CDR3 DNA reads TGCAGCGTTGTCGGGACTAACTACAATGAGCAGTTCTTC.

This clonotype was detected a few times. CDR3 sequence reads: CASGPGPSNTEAFF. CDR3 coding DNA: TGTGCTAGTGGTCCAGGGCCATCGAACACTGAAGCTTTCTTT. This chain connects TRBV12-5 to TRBJ1-1; possibly TRBD1 for D (5 bases). CDR1 is LGHNT, CDR2 FRNRAP, per germline. Trimming left V 5 bases short and J 1 base short, with 11 bases between. The CDR3 has 14 residues.

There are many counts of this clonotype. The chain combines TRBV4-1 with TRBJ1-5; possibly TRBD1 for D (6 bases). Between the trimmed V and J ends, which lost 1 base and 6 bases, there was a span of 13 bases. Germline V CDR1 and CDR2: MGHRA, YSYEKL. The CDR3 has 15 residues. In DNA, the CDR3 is TGCGCCAGCAGCCAAGTCGGGGAGGGGGGTCAGCCCCAGCATTTT. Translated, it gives CASSQVGEGGQPQHF.

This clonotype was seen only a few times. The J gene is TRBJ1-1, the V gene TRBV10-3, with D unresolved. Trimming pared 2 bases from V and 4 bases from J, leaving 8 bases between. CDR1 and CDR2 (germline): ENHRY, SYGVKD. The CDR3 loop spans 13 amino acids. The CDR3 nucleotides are TGTGCCATCAGTGAGCTTACAAGCACTGAAGCTTTCTTT. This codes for CAISELTSTEAFF.

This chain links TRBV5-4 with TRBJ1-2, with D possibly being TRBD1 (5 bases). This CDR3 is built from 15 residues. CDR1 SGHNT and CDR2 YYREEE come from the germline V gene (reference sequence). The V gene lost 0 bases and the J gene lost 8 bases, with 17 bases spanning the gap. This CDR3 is CASSLEPGVEWGYTF. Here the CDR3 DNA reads TGTGCCAGCAGCTTGGAACCGGGGGTCGAATGGGGCTACACCTTC. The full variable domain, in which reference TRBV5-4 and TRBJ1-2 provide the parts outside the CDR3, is ETGVTQSPTHLIKTRGQQVTLRCSSQSGHNTVSWYQQALGQGPQFIFQYYREEENGRGNFPPRFSGLQFPNYSSELNVNALELDDSALYLCASSLEPGVEWGYTFGSGTRLTVV.

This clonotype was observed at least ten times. CDR3 sequence reads: CASSETPRVYGYTF. The CDR3, as DNA: TGTGCCAGCAGTGAGACCCCGAGGGTCTATGGCTACACCTTC. This chain links TRBV6-1 with TRBJ1-2, with unresolved D. The CDR3 loop spans 14 amino acids. Trimming pared 3 bases from V and 4 bases from J, leaving 12 bases between. Germline V gene data show CDR1 as MNHNS and CDR2 as SASEGT.

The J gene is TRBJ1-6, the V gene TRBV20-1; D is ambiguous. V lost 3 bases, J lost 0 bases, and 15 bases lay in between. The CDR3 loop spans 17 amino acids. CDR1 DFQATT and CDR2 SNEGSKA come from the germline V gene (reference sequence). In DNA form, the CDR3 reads TGCAGTGCTAGGACCACCGGCGGGAGCTCCTATAATTCACCCCTCCACTTT. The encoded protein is CSARTTGGSSYNSPLHF.

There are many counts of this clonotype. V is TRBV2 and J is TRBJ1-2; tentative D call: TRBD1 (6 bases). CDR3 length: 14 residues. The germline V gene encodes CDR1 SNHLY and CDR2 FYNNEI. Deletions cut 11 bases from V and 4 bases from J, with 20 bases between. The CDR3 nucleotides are TGTGCCGGGGGCTTCGGGCCCGTAACCTATGGCTACACCTTC. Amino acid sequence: CAGGFGPVTYGYTF.

CDR3 DNA sequence: TGTGCCAGCAGCCCTGGGGGGGGGGCGACCTACGAGCAGTACTTC. Its protein is CASSPGGGATYEQYF. V gene TRBV7-2 combines with J gene TRBJ2-7, with D perhaps TRBD2 (7 bases). V was shortened by 5 bases and J by 2 bases, with 16 bases between the two germline ends. Germline CDR1 and CDR2: SGHTA and FQGNSA. The CDR3 runs 15 residues. The full variable domain, its missing parts supplied by reference TRBV7-2 and TRBJ2-7, is GAGVSQSPSNKVTEKGKDVELRCDPISGHTALYWYRQSLGQGLEFLIYFQGNSAPDKSGLPSDRFSAERTGGSVSTLTIQRTQQEDSAVYLCASSPGGGATYEQYFGPGTRLTVT.